This T cell receptor (beta chain) is from a study of blood T cell repertoires in COVID-19. Using immunoSEQ multiplex PCR, the repertoire was profiled, and TCRdb retains in-frame clones only, with some absent. Seen here are more than 65,000 clones, about 80% observed once, and the top ten hold 10% to 15%. CDR3 length equals 15 residues. Unmatched junction bases numbered 3, after V lost 0 bases and J lost 4 bases. The germline CDR1 and CDR2 sequences are SEHNR and FQNEAQ (reference sequence). The chain is built from TRBV7-9 and TRBJ1-2; TRBD1 agrees at 9 bases. The receptor was derived from a human donor in a cohort sampled during active COVID-19. The sequenced sample consisted of peripheral blood. For the CDR3, the DNA is TGTGCCAGCAGCTTAGCCCTACAGGGGGCCTATGGCTACACCTTC. Translation: CASSLALQGAYGYTF. The full variable domain, with the rest looked up from reference TRBV7-9 and TRBJ1-2, is DTGVSQNPRHKITKRGQNVTFRCDPISEHNRLYWYRQTLGQGPEFLTYFQNEAQLEKSRLLSDRFSAERPKGSFSTLEIQRTEQGDSAMYLCASSLALQGAYGYTFGSGTRLTVV.